This T cell receptor beta chain was sequenced during a study of T cells in Graves' hyperthyroidism and ophthalmopathy. Overall study results and limits: Ophthalmopathy was distinguished from stable hyperthyroidism by 13 V-J signatures. With a median lead of around 6.7 months before onset, the model predicted ophthalmopathy.

RNA transcripts yielded amplified TCR beta CDR3 regions. During a first-round RT-PCR of the TCR CDR3, the HTBI primer set was used. A single record per CDR3 protein comes from TCRdb applying MiXCR to the multiplex PCR reads. The sample lists hundreds of thousands of distinct CDR3 sequences; 15% to 19% were seen once. Diagnostic assessment was based on clinical symptoms, serum thyroxine and TRAb, thyroid ultrasound and orbital computed tomography. This clonotype was counted at least ten times. Its antigen is unidentified. The germline V gene has CDR1 MNHNS and CDR2 SASEGT. There are 15 residues in the CDR3. The V gene lost 4 bases and the J gene lost 5 bases, with 17 bases spanning the gap.

The clonotype originates from a woman between 18 and 29 years old with Graves' hyperthyroidism. The sample comprised blood. J is TRBJ2-5 and V is TRBV6-1; D uncertain. CDR3 in DNA: TGTGCCAGCAGTGTAGGAACAGCCCTATCCGAGACCCAGTACTTC. It translates to CASSVGTALSETQYF.